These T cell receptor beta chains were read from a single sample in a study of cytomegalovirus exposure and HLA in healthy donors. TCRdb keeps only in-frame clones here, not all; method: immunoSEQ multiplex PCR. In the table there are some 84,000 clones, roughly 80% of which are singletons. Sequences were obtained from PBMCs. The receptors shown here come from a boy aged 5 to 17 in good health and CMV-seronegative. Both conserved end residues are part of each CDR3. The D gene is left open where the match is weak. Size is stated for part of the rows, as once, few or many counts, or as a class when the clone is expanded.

cdr3_nt: TGTGCCAGCAGCTTAGGCCTAAGGGGGCCCTGGGTATTCTTC
cdr3_aa: CASSLGLRGPWVFF
clone_size: once
j_call: TRBJ2-1
d_call: TRBD1
v_call: TRBV13

cdr3_nt: TGTGCCAGCAGCTCCCGCGGGCGTCTAGGCTATGGCTACACCTTC
cdr3_aa: CASSSRGRLGYGYTF
clone_size: NA
j_call: TRBJ1-2
d_call: NA
v_call: TRBV7-9

cdr3_nt: TGCGCCAGCAGTGAGTTCGGGGGCAATCAGCCCCAGCATTTT
cdr3_aa: CASSEFGGNQPQHF
clone_size: NA
j_call: TRBJ1-5
d_call: NA
v_call: TRBV10-2

cdr3_nt: TGTGCCAGCAGCGCAACCCAGGGCGGGGAGCTGTTTTTT
cdr3_aa: CASSATQGGELFF
clone_size: NA
j_call: TRBJ2-2
d_call: NA
v_call: TRBV7-2

cdr3_nt: TGTGCCAGCAGCTCCTCGGGAACGGGGGCGGGGGCAGATACGCAGTATTTT
cdr3_aa: CASSSSGTGAGADTQYF
clone_size: NA
j_call: TRBJ2-3
d_call: NA
v_call: TRBV28

cdr3_nt: TGCGCCAGCAGCCAAGGGATACCGGGACTAGCGGGAGAGTTGAGGTACGAGCAGTACTTC
cdr3_aa: CASSQGIPGLAGELRYEQYF
clone_size: NA
j_call: TRBJ2-7
d_call: TRBD2
v_call: TRBV4-3

cdr3_nt: TGTGCCAGCGGATCAGGGGGCGTATCCTACGAGCAGTACTTC
cdr3_aa: CASGSGGVSYEQYF
clone_size: NA
j_call: TRBJ2-7
d_call: TRBD1
v_call: TRBV7-9

cdr3_nt: TGTGCCAGCAGCACCGGACAGGGGGATCAGCCCCAGCATTTT
cdr3_aa: CASSTGQGDQPQHF
clone_size: NA
j_call: TRBJ1-5
d_call: TRBD1
v_call: TRBV7-2

cdr3_nt: TGTGCCAGCAGCGATCAGGGCAATCAGCCCCAGCATTTT
cdr3_aa: CASSDQGNQPQHF
clone_size: NA
j_call: TRBJ1-5
d_call: NA
v_call: TRBV7-9

cdr3_nt: TGCAGCGTTGAAATCCCTAACTACTACGAGCAGTACTTC
cdr3_aa: CSVEIPNYYEQYF
clone_size: NA
j_call: TRBJ2-7
d_call: NA
v_call: TRBV29-1

cdr3_nt: TGTGCCAGCAGCTACCGCCCTAGCGGGAGATTGGGGGCCAATGAGCAGTTCTTC
cdr3_aa: CASSYRPSGRLGANEQFF
clone_size: NA
j_call: TRBJ2-1
d_call: TRBD2
v_call: TRBV7-8

cdr3_nt: TGTGCCAGCAGAGGAGGGCCTGTTTCTGGCTACACCTTC
cdr3_aa: CASRGGPVSGYTF
clone_size: NA
j_call: TRBJ1-2
d_call: NA
v_call: TRBV6-1

cdr3_nt: TGTGCCAGCTCACCTACCAGACAGGTCGGGACTGAAGCTTTCTTT
cdr3_aa: CASSPTRQVGTEAFF
clone_size: few
j_call: TRBJ1-1
d_call: NA
v_call: TRBV18

cdr3_nt: TGCAGCGTTGAACTAGTTTCTCTCGAGCAGTACTTC
cdr3_aa: CSVELVSLEQYF
clone_size: NA
j_call: TRBJ2-7
d_call: NA
v_call: TRBV29-1

cdr3_nt: TGTGCCAGCAGTTTAGGCCGGGGACAGGGTCCGTGGGGCTACACCTTC
cdr3_aa: CASSLGRGQGPWGYTF
clone_size: few
j_call: TRBJ1-2
d_call: TRBD1
v_call: TRBV28

cdr3_nt: TGCGCCAGCAGCCACGCAGACCGACTAGCGGGAGGTTACGAGCAGTACTTC
cdr3_aa: CASSHADRLAGGYEQYF
clone_size: NA
j_call: TRBJ2-7
d_call: TRBD2
v_call: TRBV4-3

cdr3_nt: TGTGCCAGCAGTTTTCGGCGGGCGGATCTTCCCGGGGAGCTGTTTTTT
cdr3_aa: CASSFRRADLPGELFF
clone_size: NA
j_call: TRBJ2-2
d_call: NA
v_call: TRBV28

cdr3_nt: TGTGCCAGCAGCTCTCTGACAGGGATTGTTACTACCTACGAGCAGTACTTC
cdr3_aa: CASSSLTGIVTTYEQYF
clone_size: NA
j_call: TRBJ2-7
d_call: TRBD1
v_call: TRBV7-9

cdr3_nt: TGTGCCAGCAGCTTAGGGCTAGGCCTCGCGGAGACCCAGTACTTC
cdr3_aa: CASSLGLGLAETQYF
clone_size: NA
j_call: TRBJ2-5
d_call: NA
v_call: TRBV7-2

cdr3_nt: TGTGCCAGCAGTGAATTGGGACAGGGACTTTACGAGCAGTACTTC
cdr3_aa: CASSELGQGLYEQYF
clone_size: NA
j_call: TRBJ2-7
d_call: TRBD1
v_call: TRBV25-1

cdr3_nt: TGTGCCAGCAGTCCGCTATCTGGGGCCAACGTCCTGACTTTC
cdr3_aa: CASSPLSGANVLTF
clone_size: NA
j_call: TRBJ2-6
d_call: NA
v_call: TRBV6-5

cdr3_nt: TGTGCCAGCAGTGCTCTCAGCGTCCAGGGCGGTGGCTACACCTTC
cdr3_aa: CASSALSVQGGGYTF
clone_size: NA
j_call: TRBJ1-2
d_call: NA
v_call: TRBV2

cdr3_nt: TGTGCCATCAGTGAGTCGTCGGGGACTGAAGCTTTCTTT
cdr3_aa: CAISESSGTEAFF
clone_size: NA
j_call: TRBJ1-1
d_call: NA
v_call: TRBV10-3

cdr3_nt: TGTGCCAGCAGCCTGGGACAGGGGGCGTTTGTGCCTCAGCCCCAGCATTTT
cdr3_aa: CASSLGQGAFVPQPQHF
clone_size: NA
j_call: TRBJ1-5
d_call: TRBD1
v_call: TRBV7-9

cdr3_nt: TGTGCCAGCGTCCGGACAGGGGGACGAACTGAAGCTTTCTTT
cdr3_aa: CASVRTGGRTEAFF
clone_size: NA
j_call: TRBJ1-1
d_call: TRBD1
v_call: TRBV28

cdr3_nt: TGCAGCGTTGAAAGGACAGGGAAAGAAGGCTATGGCTACACCTTC
cdr3_aa: CSVERTGKEGYGYTF
clone_size: NA
j_call: TRBJ1-2
d_call: TRBD1
v_call: TRBV29-1

cdr3_nt: TGTGCCAGCAGTGCGGGGTGGTCCTGGGAGACCCAGTACTTC
cdr3_aa: CASSAGWSWETQYF
clone_size: NA
j_call: TRBJ2-5
d_call: NA
v_call: TRBV27

cdr3_nt: TGTGCCAGCAACAGAAACAATCAGCCCCAGCATTTT
cdr3_aa: CASNRNNQPQHF
clone_size: NA
j_call: TRBJ1-5
d_call: NA
v_call: TRBV6-1

cdr3_nt: TGTGCCAGCCGACCCGCGACAGGGGGTGGGGGTAGCAATCAGCCCCAGCATTTT
cdr3_aa: CASRPATGGGGSNQPQHF
clone_size: once
j_call: TRBJ1-5
d_call: TRBD1
v_call: TRBV27

cdr3_nt: TGCGCCTTGGGCCGGGACACCAAGACCCAGTACTTC
cdr3_aa: CALGRDTKTQYF
clone_size: few
j_call: TRBJ2-5
d_call: NA
v_call: TRBV29-1

cdr3_nt: TGTGCCAGCAGCTTGGGAAACACGGGAACTTACACTGAAGCTTTCTTT
cdr3_aa: CASSLGNTGTYTEAFF
clone_size: NA
j_call: TRBJ1-1
d_call: NA
v_call: TRBV5-8